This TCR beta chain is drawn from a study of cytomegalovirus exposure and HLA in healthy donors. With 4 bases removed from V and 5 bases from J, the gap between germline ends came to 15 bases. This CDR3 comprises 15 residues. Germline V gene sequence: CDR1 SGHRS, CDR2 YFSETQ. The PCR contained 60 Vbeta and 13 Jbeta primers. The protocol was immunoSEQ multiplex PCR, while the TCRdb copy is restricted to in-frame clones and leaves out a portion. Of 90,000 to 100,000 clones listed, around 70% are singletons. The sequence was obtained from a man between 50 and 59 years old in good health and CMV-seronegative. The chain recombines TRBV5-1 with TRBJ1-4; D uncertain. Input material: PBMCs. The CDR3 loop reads CASSPLFDTNEKLFF. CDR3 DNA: TGCGCCAGCAGCCCGCTCTTTGACACGAATGAAAAACTGTTTTTT.